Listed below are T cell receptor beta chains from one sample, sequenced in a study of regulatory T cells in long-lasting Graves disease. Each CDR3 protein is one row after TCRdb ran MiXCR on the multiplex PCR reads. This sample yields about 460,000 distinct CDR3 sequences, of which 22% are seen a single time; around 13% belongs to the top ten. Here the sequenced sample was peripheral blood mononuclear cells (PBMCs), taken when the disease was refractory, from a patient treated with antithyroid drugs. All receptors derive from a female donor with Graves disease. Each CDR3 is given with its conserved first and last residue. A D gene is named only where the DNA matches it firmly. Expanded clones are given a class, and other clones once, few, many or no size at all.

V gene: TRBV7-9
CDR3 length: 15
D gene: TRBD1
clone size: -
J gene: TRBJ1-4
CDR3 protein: CASSGTGQGIEKLFF
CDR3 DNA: TGTGCCAGCAGCGGAACGGGACAGGGGATTGAAAAACTGTTTTTT

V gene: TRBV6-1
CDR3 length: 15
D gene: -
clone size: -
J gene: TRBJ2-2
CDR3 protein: CAANGGAADTGELFF
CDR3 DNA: TGTGCCGCAAATGGGGGGGCAGCAGACACCGGGGAGCTGTTTTTT

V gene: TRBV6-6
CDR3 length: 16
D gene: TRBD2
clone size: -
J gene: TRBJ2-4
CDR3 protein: CASSYSGVSGLNIQYF
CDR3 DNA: TGTGCCAGCAGTTACTCGGGGGTTAGCGGGTTAAACATTCAGTACTTC

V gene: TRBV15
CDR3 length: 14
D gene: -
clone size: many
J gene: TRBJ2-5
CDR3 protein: CATSRDRDQETQYF
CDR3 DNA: TGTGCCACCAGCAGAGACAGGGACCAAGAGACCCAGTACTTC

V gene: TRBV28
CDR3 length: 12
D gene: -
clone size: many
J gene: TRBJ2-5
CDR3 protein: CASRSGGETQYF
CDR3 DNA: TGTGCCAGCAGGTCTGGAGGAGAGACCCAGTACTTC

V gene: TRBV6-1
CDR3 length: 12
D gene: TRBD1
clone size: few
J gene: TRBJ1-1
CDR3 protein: CASSPPGGMAFF
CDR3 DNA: TGTGCCAGCAGCCCACCAGGGGGCATGGCTTTCTTT

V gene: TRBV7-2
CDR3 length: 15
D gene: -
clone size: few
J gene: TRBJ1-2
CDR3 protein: CASSLSGTGNYGYTF
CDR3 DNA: TGTGCCAGCAGCTTATCCGGGACTGGGAACTATGGCTACACCTTC

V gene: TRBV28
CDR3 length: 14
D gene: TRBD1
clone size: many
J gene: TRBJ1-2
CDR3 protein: CASSLGQDNYGYTF
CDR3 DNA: TGTGCCAGCAGTTTGGGACAGGATAACTATGGCTACACCTTC

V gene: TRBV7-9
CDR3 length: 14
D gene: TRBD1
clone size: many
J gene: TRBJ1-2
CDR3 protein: CASSPGTGHYGYTF
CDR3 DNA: TGTGCCAGCAGCCCCGGGACAGGGCACTATGGCTACACCTTC

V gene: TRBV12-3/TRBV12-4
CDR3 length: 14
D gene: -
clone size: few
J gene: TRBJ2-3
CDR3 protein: CASSLNDRTDTQYF
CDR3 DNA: TGTGCCAGCAGTTTAAATGACCGCACAGATACGCAGTATTTT

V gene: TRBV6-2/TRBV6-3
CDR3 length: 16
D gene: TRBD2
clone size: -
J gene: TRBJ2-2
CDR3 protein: CASRPAGELNTGELFF
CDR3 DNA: TGTGCCAGCAGACCGGCGGGGGAGTTGAACACCGGGGAGCTGTTTTTT

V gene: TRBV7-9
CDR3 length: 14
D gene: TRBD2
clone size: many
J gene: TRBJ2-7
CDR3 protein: CASSLTREGHEQYF
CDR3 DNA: TGTGCCAGCAGCTTAACCCGGGAGGGCCACGAGCAGTACTTC

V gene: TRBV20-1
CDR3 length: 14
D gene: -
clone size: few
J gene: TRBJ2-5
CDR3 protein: CSAPNGGPQETQYF
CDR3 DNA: TGCAGTGCTCCTAATGGAGGGCCCCAAGAGACCCAGTACTTC

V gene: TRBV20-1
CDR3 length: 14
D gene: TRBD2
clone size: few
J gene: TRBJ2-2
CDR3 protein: CSASSGSSSGELFF
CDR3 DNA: TGCAGTGCTTCTAGCGGGAGTTCTTCCGGGGAGCTGTTTTTT

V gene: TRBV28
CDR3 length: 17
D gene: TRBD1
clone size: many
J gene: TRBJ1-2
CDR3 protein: CASSSHLSGTANYGYTF
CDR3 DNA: TGTGCCAGCAGCTCACACCTCTCCGGGACAGCTAACTATGGCTACACCTTC

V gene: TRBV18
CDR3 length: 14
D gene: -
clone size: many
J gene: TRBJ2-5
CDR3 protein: CASSPEAGSETQYF
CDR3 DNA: TGTGCCAGCTCACCAGAGGCAGGGTCGGAGACCCAGTACTTC

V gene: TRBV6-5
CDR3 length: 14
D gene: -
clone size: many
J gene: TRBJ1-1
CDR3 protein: CASSYRVQNTEAFF
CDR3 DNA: TGTGCCAGCAGTTACAGGGTACAGAACACTGAAGCTTTCTTT

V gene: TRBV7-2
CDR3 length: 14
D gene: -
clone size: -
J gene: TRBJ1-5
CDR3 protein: CASSLLGLGQPQRF
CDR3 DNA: TGTGCCAGCAGCTTATTAGGTTTAGGTCAGCCCCAGCGTTTT

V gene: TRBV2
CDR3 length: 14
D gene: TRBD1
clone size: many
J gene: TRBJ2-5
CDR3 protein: CASRVDRGGETQYF
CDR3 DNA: TGTGCCAGCAGGGTGGACAGGGGTGGAGAGACCCAGTACTTC

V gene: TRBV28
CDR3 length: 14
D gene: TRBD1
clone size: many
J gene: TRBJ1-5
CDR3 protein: CASRRTGEYQPQHF
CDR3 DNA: TGTGCCAGCAGGAGGACAGGGGAATATCAGCCCCAGCATTTT

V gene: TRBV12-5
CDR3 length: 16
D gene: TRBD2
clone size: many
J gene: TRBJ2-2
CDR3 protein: CASGLLRGEDTGELFF
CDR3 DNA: TGTGCTAGTGGTTTGTTGCGGGGGGAGGACACCGGGGAGCTGTTTTTT

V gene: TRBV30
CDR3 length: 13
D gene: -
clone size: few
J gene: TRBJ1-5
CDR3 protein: CAWSQGSNQPQHF
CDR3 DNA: TGTGCCTGGTCCCAGGGTAGCAATCAGCCCCAGCATTTT

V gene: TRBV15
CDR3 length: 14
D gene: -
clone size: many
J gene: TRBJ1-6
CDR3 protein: CATSRDTQGSSLHF
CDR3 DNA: TGTGCCACCAGCAGAGATACGCAGGGAAGTTCCCTCCACTTT

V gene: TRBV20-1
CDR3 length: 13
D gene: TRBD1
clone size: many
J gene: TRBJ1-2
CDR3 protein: CSANPGQGGGYTF
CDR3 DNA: TGCAGTGCTAATCCGGGACAGGGTGGTGGCTACACCTTC

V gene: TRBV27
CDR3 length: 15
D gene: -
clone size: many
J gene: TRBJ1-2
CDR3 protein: CASSFTPGGSYGYTF
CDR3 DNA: TGTGCCAGCAGTTTTACCCCTGGGGGATCCTATGGCTACACCTTC

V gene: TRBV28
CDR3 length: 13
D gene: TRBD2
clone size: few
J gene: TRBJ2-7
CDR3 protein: CASNRRGGYEQYF
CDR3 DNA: TGTGCCAGCAACCGCCGGGGGGGCTACGAGCAGTACTTC

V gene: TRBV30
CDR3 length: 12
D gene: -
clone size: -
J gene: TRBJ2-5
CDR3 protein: CAWRTGSLTQYF
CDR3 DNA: TGTGCCTGGAGGACAGGCTCGCTGACCCAGTACTTC

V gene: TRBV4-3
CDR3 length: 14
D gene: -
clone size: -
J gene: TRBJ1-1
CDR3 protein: CASSQRRTNTEAFF
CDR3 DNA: TGCGCCAGCAGCCAGCGAAGAACGAACACTGAAGCTTTCTTT

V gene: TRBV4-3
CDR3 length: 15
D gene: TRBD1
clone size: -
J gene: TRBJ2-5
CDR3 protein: CASSQDSTGWETQYF
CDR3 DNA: TGCGCCAGCAGCCAAGATTCGACAGGGTGGGAGACCCAGTACTTC

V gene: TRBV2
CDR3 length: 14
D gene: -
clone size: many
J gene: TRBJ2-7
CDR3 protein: CASRPFGGASEQYF
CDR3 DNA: TGTGCCAGCCGTCCCTTTGGGGGAGCGAGCGAGCAGTACTTC

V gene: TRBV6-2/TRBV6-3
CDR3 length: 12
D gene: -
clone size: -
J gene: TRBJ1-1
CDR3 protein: CASSYPPRDAFF
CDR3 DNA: TGTGCCAGCAGTTACCCCCCGAGGGATGCTTTCTTT

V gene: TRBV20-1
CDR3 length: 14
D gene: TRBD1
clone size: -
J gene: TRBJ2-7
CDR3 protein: CSARRQGISYEQYF
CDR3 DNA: TGCAGTGCTCGCCGACAGGGCATCTCCTACGAGCAGTACTTC

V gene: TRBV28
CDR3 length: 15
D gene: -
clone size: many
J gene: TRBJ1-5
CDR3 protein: CASRGGSHSNQPQHF
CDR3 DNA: TGTGCCAGCAGAGGCGGCAGCCATAGCAATCAGCCCCAGCATTTT

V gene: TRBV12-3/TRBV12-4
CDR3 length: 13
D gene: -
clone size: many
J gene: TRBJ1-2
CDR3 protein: CASSLSRNYGYTF
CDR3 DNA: TGTGCCAGCAGTTTATCCAGGAACTATGGCTACACCTTC

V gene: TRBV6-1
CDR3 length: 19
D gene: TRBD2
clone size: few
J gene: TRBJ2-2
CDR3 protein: CASIPVGALAGGPDGELFF
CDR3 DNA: TGTGCCAGCATTCCGGTCGGGGCACTAGCGGGAGGGCCAGACGGGGAGCTGTTTTTT

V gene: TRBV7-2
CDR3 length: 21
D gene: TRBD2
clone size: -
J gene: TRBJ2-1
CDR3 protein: CASSRPTTSGGDRISTNEQFF
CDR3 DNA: TGTGCCAGCAGCCGCCCCACGACTAGCGGGGGGGACCGAATAAGCACCAATGAGCAGTTCTTC

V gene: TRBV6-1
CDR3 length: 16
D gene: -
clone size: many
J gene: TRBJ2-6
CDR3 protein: CASSDFRGSGANVLTF
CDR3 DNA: TGTGCCAGCAGCGATTTCAGGGGCTCTGGGGCCAACGTCCTGACTTTC

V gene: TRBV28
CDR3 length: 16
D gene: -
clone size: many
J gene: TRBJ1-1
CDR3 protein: CASSLGEVPENTEAFF
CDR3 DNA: TGTGCCAGCAGTTTGGGGGAGGTTCCGGAGAACACTGAAGCTTTCTTT

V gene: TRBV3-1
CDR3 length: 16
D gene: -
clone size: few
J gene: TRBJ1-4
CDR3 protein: CASSQDRPATNEKLFF
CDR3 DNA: TGTGCCAGCAGCCAAGATAGGCCAGCAACTAATGAAAAACTGTTTTTT

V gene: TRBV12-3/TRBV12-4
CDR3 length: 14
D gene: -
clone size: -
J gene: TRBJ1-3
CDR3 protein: CASSPNPSGNTIYF
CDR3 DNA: TGTGCCAGCAGCCCGAACCCCTCTGGAAACACCATATATTTT

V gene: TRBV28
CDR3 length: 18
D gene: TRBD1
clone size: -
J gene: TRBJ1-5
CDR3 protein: CASSLWGGRGQVDQPQHF
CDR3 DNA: TGTGCCAGCAGTTTATGGGGGGGTAGGGGGCAGGTGGATCAGCCCCAACATTTT

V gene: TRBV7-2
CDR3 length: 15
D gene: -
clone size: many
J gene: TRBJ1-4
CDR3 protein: CASSLAQRKGEKLFF
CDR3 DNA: TGTGCCAGCAGCTTAGCGCAACGGAAGGGTGAAAAACTGTTTTTT

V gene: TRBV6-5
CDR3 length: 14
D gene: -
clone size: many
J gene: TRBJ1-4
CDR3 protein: CASSSNWESEKLFF
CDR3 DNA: TGTGCCAGCAGTTCGAATTGGGAGAGTGAAAAACTGTTTTTT

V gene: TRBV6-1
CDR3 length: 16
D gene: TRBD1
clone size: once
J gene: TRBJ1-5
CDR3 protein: CASSPNDRDSNQPQHF
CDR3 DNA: TGTGCCAGCAGTCCCAACGACAGGGATAGCAATCAGCCCCAGCATTTT

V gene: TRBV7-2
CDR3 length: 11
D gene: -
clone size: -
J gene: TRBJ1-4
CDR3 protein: CASSLTEKLFF
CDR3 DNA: TGTGCCAGCAGCTTGACAGAAAAACTGTTTTTT

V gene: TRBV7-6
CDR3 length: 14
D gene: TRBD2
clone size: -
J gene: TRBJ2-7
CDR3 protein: CASSLVAGEVEQYF
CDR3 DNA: TGTGCCAGCAGCCTCGTAGCGGGAGAGGTCGAGCAGTACTTC

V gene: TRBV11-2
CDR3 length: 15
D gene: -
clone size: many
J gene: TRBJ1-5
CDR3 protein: CASSLSRVSNQPQHF
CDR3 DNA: TGTGCCAGCAGCTTATCCAGGGTTAGCAATCAGCCCCAGCATTTT

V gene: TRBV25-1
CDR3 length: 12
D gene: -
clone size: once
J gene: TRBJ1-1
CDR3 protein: CASTLRGDAAFF
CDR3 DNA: TGTGCCAGCACCCTAAGGGGGGACGCAGCTTTCTTT

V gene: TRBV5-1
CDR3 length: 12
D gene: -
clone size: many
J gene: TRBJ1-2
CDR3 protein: CASSLESDGYTF
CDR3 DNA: TGCGCCAGCAGCTTGGAGTCAGATGGCTACACCTTC

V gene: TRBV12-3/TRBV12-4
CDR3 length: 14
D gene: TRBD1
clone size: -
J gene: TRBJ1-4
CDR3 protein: CASTPGTGFEKLFF
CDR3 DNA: TGTGCCAGCACCCCCGGGACAGGGTTTGAAAAACTGTTTTTT

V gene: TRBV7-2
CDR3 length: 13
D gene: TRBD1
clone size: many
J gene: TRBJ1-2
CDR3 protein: CASSLNRGNGYTF
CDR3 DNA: TGTGCCAGCAGCTTAAACAGGGGGAATGGCTACACCTTC

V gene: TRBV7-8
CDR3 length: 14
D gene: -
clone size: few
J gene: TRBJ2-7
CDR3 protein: CASSLAVGLGEQYF
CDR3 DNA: TGTGCCAGCAGCTTAGCGGTGGGATTGGGCGAGCAGTACTTC

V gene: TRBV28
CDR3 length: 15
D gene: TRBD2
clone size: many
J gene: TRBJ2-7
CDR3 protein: CASRPGAAGAYEQYF
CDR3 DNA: TGTGCCAGCAGACCCGGTGCAGCGGGGGCATACGAGCAGTACTTC